This TCR beta chain was retrieved from a study of cytomegalovirus exposure and HLA in healthy donors. Study-wide background: An earlier analysis found 110 million or so unique TCR beta sequences from about 190 million T cells.

Notes on the study in general: Later analysis suggested links between common viral pathogens and several top significant clusters.

Points on this clone: The antigen is unknown.

The primer mix had 60 Vbeta and 13 Jbeta primers. Repertoires were generated with immunoSEQ multiplex PCR, while TCRdb's copy carries only in-frame clones and drops some. Here the sample spans 160,000 or so clones, approximately 80% being singletons. The CDR3 totals 15 residues. The V and J ends lost 1 base and 2 bases, in that order; junction bases with no gene match: 1. CDR1 is SGHVS, CDR2 FNYEAQ, per germline. The TCR sequence derives from a man aged 25 to 40 in good health and CMV-seronegative. The chain employs TRBV7-6 and TRBJ2-1, with TRBD1 matching over 8 bases. Source material: PBMCs. Written as DNA, the CDR3 is TGTGCCAGCAGCTTAGGGGACAGGCCCTACAATGAGCAGTTCTTC. As protein: CASSLGDRPYNEQFF. Supplemented by reference TRBV7-6 and TRBJ2-1, the full variable domain reads GAGVSQSPRYKVTKRGQDVALRCDPISGHVSLYWYRQALGQGPEFLTYFNYEAQQDKSGLPNDRFSAERPEGSISTLTIQRTEQRDSAMYRCASSLGDRPYNEQFFGPGTRLTVL.